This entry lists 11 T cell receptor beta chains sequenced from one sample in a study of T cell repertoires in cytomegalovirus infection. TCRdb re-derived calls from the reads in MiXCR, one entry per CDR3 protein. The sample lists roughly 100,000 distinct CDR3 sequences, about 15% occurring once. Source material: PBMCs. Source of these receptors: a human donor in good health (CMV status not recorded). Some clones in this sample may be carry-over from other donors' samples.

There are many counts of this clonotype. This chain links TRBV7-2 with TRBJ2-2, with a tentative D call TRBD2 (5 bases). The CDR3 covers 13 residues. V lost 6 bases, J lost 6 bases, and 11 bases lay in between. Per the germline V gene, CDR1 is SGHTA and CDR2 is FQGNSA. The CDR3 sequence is CASRPARAGELFF. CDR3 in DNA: TGTGCCAGCAGACCGGCGAGGGCCGGGGAGCTGTTTTTT.

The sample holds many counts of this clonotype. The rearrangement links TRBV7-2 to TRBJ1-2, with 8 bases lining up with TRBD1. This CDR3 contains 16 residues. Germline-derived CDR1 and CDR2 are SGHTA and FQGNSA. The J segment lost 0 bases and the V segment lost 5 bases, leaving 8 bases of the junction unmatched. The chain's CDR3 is CASSLTGVASNYGYTF. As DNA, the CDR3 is TGTGCCAGCAGCCTGACAGGGGTTGCTTCTAACTATGGCTACACCTTC.

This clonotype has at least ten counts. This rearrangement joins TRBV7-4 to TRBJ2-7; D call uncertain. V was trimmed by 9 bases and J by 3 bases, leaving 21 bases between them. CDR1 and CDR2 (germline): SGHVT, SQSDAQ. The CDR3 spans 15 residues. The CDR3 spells CASSGRRRDFYEQYF. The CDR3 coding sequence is TGTGCCAGTAGTGGCAGGCGCCGCGACTTCTACGAGCAGTACTTC. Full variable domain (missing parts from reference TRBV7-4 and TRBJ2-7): GAGVSQSPRYKVAKRGRDVALRCDSISGHVTLYWYRQTLGQGSEVLTYSQSDAQRDKSGRPSGRFSAERPERSVSTLKIQRTEQGDSAVYLCASSGRRRDFYEQYFGPGTRLTVT.

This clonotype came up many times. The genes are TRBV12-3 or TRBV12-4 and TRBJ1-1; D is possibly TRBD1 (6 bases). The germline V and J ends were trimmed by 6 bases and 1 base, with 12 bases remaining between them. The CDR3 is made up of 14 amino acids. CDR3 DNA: TGTGCCAGCAGGAAACAGGGTAGGAACACTGAAGCTTTCTTT. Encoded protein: CASRKQGRNTEAFF.

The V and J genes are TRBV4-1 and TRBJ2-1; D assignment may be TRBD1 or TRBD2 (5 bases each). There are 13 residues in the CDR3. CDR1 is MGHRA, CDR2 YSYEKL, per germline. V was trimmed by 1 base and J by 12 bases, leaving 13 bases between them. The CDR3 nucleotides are TGCGCCAGCAGCCAAGTTGGGACGGGTGGGCAGTTCTTC. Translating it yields CASSQVGTGGQFF.

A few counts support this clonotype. The chain's CDR3 is CASSSYPGGSYNEQFF. The CDR3 nucleotides are TGTGCCAGCAGCTCGTATCCAGGGGGCTCCTACAATGAGCAGTTCTTC. The chain has TRBV5-5 and TRBJ2-1; 7 nucleotides align to TRBD1. Losses at the gene ends were 3 bases for V and 0 bases for J; bases not matched to a gene: 6. The CDR3 sequence is 16 residues long. The germline V gene encodes CDR1 SGHKS and CDR2 YYEKEE (reference sequence).

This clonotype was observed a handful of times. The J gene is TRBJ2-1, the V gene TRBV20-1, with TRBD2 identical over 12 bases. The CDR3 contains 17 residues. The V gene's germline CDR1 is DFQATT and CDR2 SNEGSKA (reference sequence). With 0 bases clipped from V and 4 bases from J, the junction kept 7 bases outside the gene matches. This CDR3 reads CSARDPTSGGWYNEQFF. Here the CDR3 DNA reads TGCAGTGCTAGAGACCCGACTAGCGGGGGCTGGTACAATGAGCAGTTCTTC.

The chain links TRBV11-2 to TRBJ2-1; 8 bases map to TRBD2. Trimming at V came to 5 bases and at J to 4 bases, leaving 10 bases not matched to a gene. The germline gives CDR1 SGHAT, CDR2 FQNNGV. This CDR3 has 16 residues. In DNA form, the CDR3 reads TGTGCCAGCAGCATACTCCCGGGACTAGGTTACAATGAGCAGTTCTTC. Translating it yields CASSILPGLGYNEQFF.

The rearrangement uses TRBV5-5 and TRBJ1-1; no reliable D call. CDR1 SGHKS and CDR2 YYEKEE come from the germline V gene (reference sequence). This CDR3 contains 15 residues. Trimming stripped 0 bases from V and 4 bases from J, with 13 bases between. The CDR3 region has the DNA TGTGCCAGCAGCTTGGGACGTTCCCTCGGCACTGAAGCTTTCTTT. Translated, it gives CASSLGRSLGTEAFF.

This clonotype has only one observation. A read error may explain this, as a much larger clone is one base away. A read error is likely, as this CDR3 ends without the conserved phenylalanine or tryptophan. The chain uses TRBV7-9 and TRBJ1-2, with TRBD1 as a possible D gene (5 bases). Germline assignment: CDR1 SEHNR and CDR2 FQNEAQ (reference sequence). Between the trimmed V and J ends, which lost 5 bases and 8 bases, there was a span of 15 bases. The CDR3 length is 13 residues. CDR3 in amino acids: CASSPHGAGGYTI. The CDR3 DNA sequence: TGTGCCAGCAGCCCCCACGGGGCGGGAGGCTACACCATC.

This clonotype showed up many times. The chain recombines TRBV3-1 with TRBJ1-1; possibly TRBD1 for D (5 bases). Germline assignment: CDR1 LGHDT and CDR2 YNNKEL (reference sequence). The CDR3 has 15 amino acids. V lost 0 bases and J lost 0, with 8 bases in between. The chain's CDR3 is CASSQDRGMNTEAFF. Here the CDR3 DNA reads TGTGCCAGCAGCCAAGATCGGGGGATGAACACTGAAGCTTTCTTT.